The sample holds a few counts of the clone carrying this T cell receptor beta chain. The antigen is unknown. This sample is drawn from a study of post-analysis software for immune sequencing data. As for the study in general: Recorded subtypes: relapsing-remitting, secondary progressive, progressive-relapsing; some patients unannotated. Overall study findings and caveats: Co-batched samples clustered tightly together by F measure. Normalized Chao1 diversity was significantly reduced in patients versus controls. TRBV5-6, TRBV5-1 and TRBV20-1 belonged to a set of roughly five TRBV segments that were more frequent in patients than controls.

The CDR3 totals 14 residues. The V segment lost 6 bases and the J segment 3 bases; nucleotides outside the gene matches: 5. Germline CDR1 is SNHLY and CDR2 is FYNNEI. The library was made from cDNA and included unique molecular identifiers. The authors obtained roughly 0.5 million cDNA molecules from roughly 1 to 10 million T cells. Using its own MiXCR run on the PCR reads, TCRdb lists one record per CDR3 protein. Counted here are about 810,000 distinct CDR3 sequences, 53% occurring once; the ten biggest clones make up roughly 4.4%. This clonotype was obtained from a girl aged 5-17 years with multiple sclerosis. This sequence joins TRBV2 and TRBJ1-5, with TRBD1 matching 7 bases. What was sequenced was blood. In nucleotides, the CDR3 is TGTGCCAGCAGACAGGGGAGTGACAATCAGCCCCAGCATTTT. Amino acids: CASRQGSDNQPQHF.